The 27 T cell receptor beta chains in this list originate from one sample, sequenced in a study of shared T cell receptors in the human thymus (TCRdb year 2021). Libraries were made using the immunoSEQ multiplex PCR assay. TCRdb stores this immuneACCESS table with in-frame sequences only. Part of the clones is absent; in the studies checked, under half of the shortfall reflects unresolved V genes, and no reason is known for the rest. Across this sample there are 550,000 to 800,000 clones, with approximately 85% seen only once. Together, the top ten hold roughly 0.01% of the sample. The sample was also reused in another study, on human thymus T cells.

The sample consisted of thymocytes. All receptors come from a girl under three years old with a congenital heart defect. Donor details come from another sample of the same person, matched by shared clones.

The V call is TRBV4-1, the J call TRBJ1-2; D possibly corresponds to TRBD1 (5 bases). This CDR3 has 18 amino acids. Trimming took 0 bases from V and 2 from J, leaving 19 bases between them. From germline, CDR1 is MGHRA and CDR2 YSYEKL. CDR3 sequence (DNA): TGCGCCAGCAGCCAAGACCAAGGACTAGGGACCCGAAACTATGGCTACACCTTC. It yields the protein CASSQDQGLGTRNYGYTF.

The chain employs TRBV2 and TRBJ2-7; tentatively, D is TRBD2 (6 bases). This CDR3 is built from 16 residues. Germline V CDR1 and CDR2: SNHLY, FYNNEI. The germline V and J ends were trimmed by 4 bases and 4 bases, with 20 bases remaining between them. The CDR3 spells CASSGVYGGGNYEQYF. The CDR3 region has the DNA TGTGCCAGCAGTGGGGTTTACGGTGGGGGGAATTACGAGCAGTACTTC.

This clone occurred once. The chain joins TRBV6-4 to TRBJ2-3; 7 positions match TRBD2. Germline CDR1 and CDR2: MRHNA and SNTAGT. There are 14 residues in the CDR3. The V segment lost 7 bases and the J segment 8 bases; nucleotides outside the gene matches: 12. Here the CDR3 DNA reads TGTGCCAGCAAGCATGGCGGGAGAACGAGTACGCAGTATTTT. Its protein is CASKHGGRTSTQYF.

V is TRBV9 and J is TRBJ1-1; TRBD1 is a possible D gene (6 bases). Germline V gives CDR1 SGDLS, CDR2 YYNGEE. The CDR3 sequence is 14 residues long. V lost 0 bases and J 10 bases, leaving 16 bases between the germline ends. In nucleotides, the CDR3 is TGTGCCAGCAGCGTAGCAGGTGAAGGGGGGGTAGCTTTCTTT. Its protein product is CASSVAGEGGVAFF.

V gene TRBV6-1 combines with J gene TRBJ1-6; D might be TRBD1 (6 bases). Trimming left V 4 bases short and J 6 bases short, with 13 bases between. This CDR3 region has 15 residues. The germline V gene has CDR1 MNHNS and CDR2 SASEGT. The CDR3 here is CASSGIQGRNSPLHF. The CDR3 DNA follows: TGTGCCAGCAGTGGAATACAGGGACGTAATTCACCCCTCCACTTT.

The chain employs TRBV27 and TRBJ2-7, with D perhaps matching TRBD2 (6 bases). The V gene's germline CDR1 is MNHEY and CDR2 SMNVEV (reference sequence). The CDR3 loop spans 19 amino acids. V lost 2 bases and J lost 3, with 26 bases in between. This CDR3 is CASSLSGGTNFGNYYEQYF. Here the CDR3 DNA reads TGTGCCAGCAGTTTAAGTGGAGGGACGAATTTCGGGAACTACTACGAGCAGTACTTC.

The rearrangement uses TRBV5-4 and TRBJ1-2; 8 bases fit TRBD1. V shed 0 bases and J 5 bases; nucleotides not matched to a gene: 12. CDR3 length: 17 amino acids. Germline V gives CDR1 SGHNT, CDR2 YYREEE (reference sequence). The CDR3 spells CASSLGDQTGVGYGYTF. CDR3 in DNA: TGTGCCAGCAGCTTGGGGGACCAGACAGGGGTTGGATATGGCTACACCTTC.

This chain connects TRBV4-3 to TRBJ2-2; D gene unclear. Trimming left V 0 bases short and J 1 base short, with 6 bases between. This CDR3 has 15 residues. Germline-derived CDR1 and CDR2 are LGHNA and YSLEER. The CDR3 coding sequence is TGCGCCAGCAGCCAAGAGGGCCTGAACACCGGGGAGCTGTTTTTT. This gives the protein CASSQEGLNTGELFF.

The CDR3 is CASSQAPRDYSNSPLHF. The CDR3 region has the DNA TGCGCCAGCAGCCAAGCTCCCAGGGATTATTCCAATTCACCCCTCCACTTT. The V gene is TRBV4-3, the J gene TRBJ1-6; possible D gene TRBD1, 5 bases. The CDR3 length is 17 residues. The V and J ends lost 1 base and 7 bases respectively, with 17 bases between them. CDR1 is LGHNA, CDR2 YSLEER, per germline.

This chain connects TRBV4-1 to TRBJ2-1; 14 bases map to TRBD2. J gave up 6 bases and V 0 bases, and 10 bases lay outside the gene matches. Germline CDR1 MGHRA, CDR2 YSYEKL. The CDR3 sequence is 19 residues long. The CDR3 nucleotides are TGCGCCAGCAGCCAAGACGAGCGAGGACTAGCGGGGGGTGGCAATGAGCAGTTCTTC. Protein sequence: CASSQDERGLAGGGNEQFF.

The rearrangement links TRBV30 to TRBJ1-2; a possible D gene is TRBD1 (5 bases). V gave up 2 bases and J gave up 10 bases, with 20 bases separating them. CDR1 and CDR2 (germline): GTSNPN, SVGIG (reference sequence). This CDR3 is 14 amino acids long. DNA of the CDR3: TGTGCCTGGAGTAACCTCGAGGCGGGAGGGGACTACACCTTC. Its protein is CAWSNLEAGGDYTF.

The chain recombines TRBV11-3 with TRBJ2-3, with 7 bases lining up with TRBD2. The CDR3 contains 13 residues. The germline V gene has CDR1 SGHNT and CDR2 YENEEA. With V trimmed by 5 bases and J by 8 bases, 7 bases remained unmatched. This CDR3 is CASSTRTGGTQYF. DNA of the CDR3: TGTGCCAGCAGCACCCGAACGGGGGGTACGCAGTATTTT. Full variable domain (rest looked up from reference TRBV11-3 and TRBJ2-3): EAGVVQSPRYKIIEKKQPVAFWCNPISGHNTLYWYLQNLGQGPELLIRYENEEAVDDSQLPKDRFSAERLKGVDSTLKIQPAELGDSAVYLCASSTRTGGTQYFGPGTRLTVL.

This chain links TRBV11-2 with TRBJ1-1; tentatively, D is TRBD1 (5 bases). CDR3 length equals 14 residues. CDR1 and CDR2 from the germline V gene are SGHAT and FQNNGV. The germline V and J ends were trimmed by 5 bases and 3 bases, with 13 bases remaining between them. The DNA for the CDR3 is TGTGCCAGCAGCGGTACGCGACAGCACACTGAAGCTTTCTTT. Its protein is CASSGTRQHTEAFF.

The chain uses TRBV11-2 and TRBJ1-6; no clear D gene. V lost 1 base, J lost 5 bases, and 6 bases lay in between. Germline V gene sequence: CDR1 SGHAT, CDR2 FQNNGV. CDR3 length equals 14 residues. In nucleotides, the CDR3 is TGTGCCAGCAGCTTAGGACTTGATAATTCACCCCTCCACTTT. Its protein product is CASSLGLDNSPLHF.

The J gene is TRBJ1-5, the V gene TRBV19; unclear D gene. Deletions cut 8 bases from V and 9 bases from J, with 11 bases between. CDR1 LNHDA and CDR2 SQIVND come from the germline V gene (reference sequence). The CDR3 has 11 amino acids. CDR3 loop: CASGRGGPQHF. The CDR3 DNA reads as TGTGCCAGTGGACGTGGAGGGCCCCAGCATTTT.

The rearrangement links TRBV5-4 to TRBJ2-7; TRBD2 is a possible D gene (7 bases). Trimming took off 4 bases at V and 5 bases at J, with 10 bases between the two ends. The germline V gene encodes CDR1 SGHNT and CDR2 YYREEE (reference sequence). The CDR3 runs to 12 residues. This CDR3 is CASSEGGDEQYF. The CDR3 DNA reads as TGTGCCAGCAGCGAGGGGGGGGACGAGCAGTACTTC.

V and J are TRBV11-1 and TRBJ2-2; D might be TRBD2 (5 bases). Trimming took 3 bases from V and 7 from J, leaving 12 bases between them. Germline V gene data show CDR1 as SGHAT and CDR2 as FQDESV (reference sequence). This CDR3 spans 14 amino acids. CDR3 DNA sequence: TGTGCCAGCAGCTTTGCCGGGGTTGGCGGGGAGCTGTTTTTT. Its protein is CASSFAGVGGELFF.

This rearrangement joins TRBV15 to TRBJ1-2, with D unclear. The germline CDR1 and CDR2 sequences are LNHNV and YYDKDF (reference sequence). This CDR3 has 12 residues. Trimming took 0 bases from V and 14 from J, leaving 13 bases between them. CDR3 sequence: CATSREGRELTF. The CDR3 DNA sequence: TGTGCCACCAGCAGAGAAGGAAGGGAGTTAACCTTC.

This clone appeared a single time. This chain uses TRBV7-9 with TRBJ2-7; TRBD2 might be the D (6 bases). The CDR3 length is 17 residues. CDR1 and CDR2 from the germline V gene are SEHNR and FQNEAQ (reference sequence). With 5 bases removed from V and 2 bases from J, the gap between germline ends came to 22 bases. CDR3 sequence reads: CASSASTGTHTPYEQYF. DNA of the CDR3: TGTGCCAGCAGCGCATCAACCGGGACTCATACTCCCTACGAGCAGTACTTC.

This rearrangement joins TRBV10-3 to TRBJ1-2; 9 bases agree with TRBD1. Germline V CDR1 and CDR2: ENHRY, SYGVKD. The CDR3 is 13 amino acids. With V trimmed by 10 bases and J by 4 bases, 7 bases remained unmatched. CDR3 sequence: CATPDRGGYGYTF. In nucleotides, the CDR3 is TGTGCCACCCCGGACAGGGGTGGCTATGGCTACACCTTC.

This chain links TRBV14 with TRBJ2-6, with a possible D match to TRBD2 (6 bases). Per germline, CDR1 SGHDN and CDR2 FVKESK. V was shortened by 3 bases and J by 0 bases, with 21 bases between the two germline ends. CDR3 size: 20 residues. CDR3: CASSQPTPGLISSGANVLTF. The CDR3 nucleotides are TGTGCCAGCAGCCAGCCCACGCCGGGACTGATTAGCTCTGGGGCCAACGTCCTGACTTTC.

V is TRBV21-1 and J is TRBJ2-3; the table's D call of TRBD1 was not tested on the DNA. TRBV21-1 is noted as a pseudogene. This CDR3 comprises 12 residues. The CDR3 DNA is TGTGCTAGGGGCAGTCCCCCAGATACGCAGTATTTT. It encodes CARGSPPDTQYF.

This clone has more than one count but fewer than ten. The rearrangement links TRBV5-6 to TRBJ1-1, with unresolved D. Trimming removed 4 bases at V and 0 bases at J, with 13 bases between. The CDR3 length is 15 residues. Germline values: CDR1 SGHDT, CDR2 YYEEEE. Here the CDR3 reads CASSPPRGLNTEAFF. DNA for the CDR3: TGTGCCAGCAGCCCCCCCCGCGGATTGAACACTGAAGCTTTCTTT.

The genes are TRBV5-4 and TRBJ1-1; D call uncertain. CDR1 is SGHNT, CDR2 YYREEE, per germline (reference sequence). The CDR3 runs to 16 residues. Trimming pared 4 bases from V and 3 bases from J, leaving 19 bases between. CDR3 sequence: CASSQKSLSGDTEAFF. As DNA, the CDR3 is TGTGCCAGCAGCCAGAAGTCCCTCTCCGGGGACACTGAAGCTTTCTTT.

The genes are TRBV28 and TRBJ2-5; 8 nucleotides agree with TRBD2. Germline loops: CDR1 MDHEN, CDR2 SYDVKM. CDR3 length: 13 amino acids. V shed 2 bases, J shed 5 bases, and the junction held 1 base outside the gene matches. CDR3: CASSLPGGETQYF. The CDR3 DNA reads TGTGCCAGCAGTTTACCGGGAGGGGAGACCCAGTACTTC.

The rearrangement joins TRBV6-1 to TRBJ2-3; 8 bases align to TRBD2. Trimming at V came to 0 bases and at J to 0 bases, leaving 5 bases not matched to a gene. The germline gives CDR1 MNHNS, CDR2 SASEGT. CDR3 length: 17 residues. The CDR3 DNA reads as TGTGCCAGCAGTGAAGCAATGAGCGGGGGTAGCACAGATACGCAGTATTTT. Its protein product is CASSEAMSGGSTDTQYF.

DNA for the CDR3: TGTGCCAGCAGCGCCGGGGGGCTCCGAAAAGAGACCCAGTACTTC. This translates into CASSAGGLRKETQYF. The genes are TRBV9 and TRBJ2-5, with D possibly TRBD2 on 7 matching bases. Germline V gene sequence: CDR1 SGDLS, CDR2 YYNGEE. This CDR3 comprises 15 residues. Trimming stripped 3 bases from V and 3 bases from J, with 15 bases between.